This T cell receptor (beta chain) derives from a study of T cell changes during pregnancy in multiple sclerosis. Trimming left V 4 bases short and J 3 bases short, with 28 bases between. From germline, CDR1 is MNHNS and CDR2 SASEGT. The CDR3 is made up of 19 amino acids. The data were produced by immunoSEQ multiplex PCR, yet TCRdb's version contains in-frame clones alone and is incomplete. The repertoire has 38,000 or so clones, about 92% of them found once; the top ten carry 0.41%. This TCR was recovered from a female donor with multiple sclerosis, enrolled in a pregnancy study. Source: CD4+ T cells from peripheral blood mononuclear cells, taken in the first trimester of pregnancy. The chain employs TRBV6-1 and TRBJ2-7; a possible D gene is TRBD1 (9 bases). The DNA for the CDR3 is TGTGCCAGCAGTGCCAAACAGGGGGCGCGGGGACTAGTATTCTACGAGCAGTACTTC. Protein sequence: CASSAKQGARGLVFYEQYF.